This is a list of T cell receptor beta chains from one sample in a study of T cell repertoires in cytomegalovirus infection. TCRdb called the reads again in MiXCR, with one record for every CDR3 protein. The table lists 150,000 or so distinct CDR3 sequences, about 20% of them singletons. For these TCRs, the target antigens are not known. The starting material was CD8+ T cells from cultured PBMCs, obtained from culture after CMV antigen stimulation. These receptor sequences come from a human donor in good health (CMV status not recorded). Some clones in this sample may be carry-over from other donors' samples. The CDR3 runs from the conserved cysteine through the conserved F or W. The D gene is left open where the match is weak. Size values are once, few and many counts, or a class for expanded clones, and some rows have none.

>TRBV7-9|-|TRBJ2-1|-
TGTGCCAGCAGCCCCAGCGAAGCTGCCACCAATGAGCAGTTCTTC
CASSPSEAATNEQFF
>TRBV7-6|few|TRBJ1-1|-
TGTGCCAGCCTCGGGGGCACTGAAGCTTTCTTT
CASLGGTEAFF
>TRBV7-8|-|TRBJ1-5|-
TGTGCCTCAGGGGACAATCAGCCCCAGCATTTT
CASGDNQPQHF
>TRBV7-2|-|TRBJ2-1|-
TGTGCCAGCAGCCTCCGTTGGCGAATGGCGGGCGATTACAATGAGCAGTTCTTC
CASSLRWRMAGDYNEQFF
>TRBV7-6|few|TRBJ2-7|TRBD1
TGTGCCAGCAGCCCAAACAGGGGGTCCTACGAGCAGTACTTC
CASSPNRGSYEQYF
>TRBV27|-|TRBJ2-3|TRBD1
TGTGCCGTAAGGGGACAGTTGGCGGATACGCAGTATTTT
CAVRGQLADTQYF
>TRBV29-1|few|TRBJ2-3|TRBD2
TGCAGCGTTATCTTTGGGGTGAAGCGGGGAAGCACAGATACGCAGTATTTT
CSVIFGVKRGSTDTQYF
>TRBV27|-|TRBJ2-5|-
TGTGCCAGCAGTTTTCAGATAGGGGGAGAGACCCAGTACTTC
CASSFQIGGETQYF
>TRBV7-6|few|TRBJ1-4|-
TGTGCCAGTTCAAGTGCAACTAATGAAAAACTGTTTTTT
CASSSATNEKLFF
>TRBV6-1|few|TRBJ1-2|-
TGTGCCAGCAGTGAAGTTGCCAGCCGCTATGGCTACACCTTC
CASSEVASRYGYTF
>TRBV28|-|TRBJ2-3|TRBD2
TGTGCCAGCAGTTTATCAGCGGGGGGGCCCTCAGATACGCAGTATTTT
CASSLSAGGPSDTQYF
>TRBV6-5|-|TRBJ2-3|-
TGTGCCAGCAGGCGAATGGGAGCGGTGACGACAGATACGCAGTATTTT
CASRRMGAVTTDTQYF
>TRBV7-2|-|TRBJ1-1|-
TGTGCCAGCAGCCCCCCGGGGACCACTGAAGCTTTCTTT
CASSPPGTTEAFF
>TRBV20-1|-|TRBJ1-1|-
TGCAGTGCCCTACCAGGCATTCGGGCCGCTTTCTTT
CSALPGIRAAFF
>TRBV11-2|few|TRBJ1-4|-
TGTGCCAGCACCGCAGGGGATGAAAAACTGTTTTTT
CASTAGDEKLFF
>TRBV6-2/TRBV6-3|-|TRBJ2-7|-
TGTGCCAGCACCCGTAAGTCCTGGTACTTC
CASTRKSWYF
>TRBV20-1|-|TRBJ1-1|-
TGCAGTGCCCCGGGGGGGGTGAACACTGAAGCTTTCTTT
CSAPGGVNTEAFF
>TRBV6-5|few|TRBJ2-3|-
TGTGCCAGCAGTTACGGTGCCGGGCTAGCGAGCACAGATACGCAGTATTTT
CASSYGAGLASTDTQYF
>TRBV7-2|-|TRBJ2-3|-
TGTGCCAGCAGCTCAGACAGATCTAGCACAGATACGCAGTATTTT
CASSSDRSSTDTQYF
>TRBV7-2|few|TRBJ1-5|-
TGTGCCAGCAGCCCTGGCAAGACCCAACTTAGGCCCCAGCATTTT
CASSPGKTQLRPQHF
>TRBV7-9|few|TRBJ1-5|-
TGTGCCAGCAGCAAGGGCGGACAGCCCCAGCATTTT
CASSKGGQPQHF
>TRBV7-2|few|TRBJ2-7|-
TGTGCCAGCAGCACGCTTCCCGGGACCTACGAGCAGTACTTC
CASSTLPGTYEQYF
>TRBV27|few|TRBJ2-5|-
TGTGCCAGCAGTTTAGGGCTCCAAGAGACCCAGTACTTC
CASSLGLQETQYF
>TRBV7-2|-|TRBJ2-7|TRBD1
TGTGCCAGCAGCTCCCGGGACAGGGGCCACTACGAGCAGTACTTC
CASSSRDRGHYEQYF
>TRBV7-9|-|TRBJ2-1|-
TGTGCCAGCAGCACAGAGTCAAAGTCCGTCTATGGGGTCTTC
CASSTESKSVYGVF
>TRBV7-9|-|TRBJ2-1|-
TGTGCCAGCAGCCTGACCGGGGCAGGATACAATGAGCAGTTCTTC
CASSLTGAGYNEQFF
>TRBV6-5|-|TRBJ1-4|-
TGTGCCAGCCGGAGCCCCGTGGTTAATGAAAAACTGTTTTTT
CASRSPVVNEKLFF
>TRBV18|-|TRBJ1-1|-
TGTGCCAGCTCCCCGGGGTACGGGACTAAAGCTTTCTTT
CASSPGYGTKAFF
>TRBV4-1|-|TRBJ2-7|-
TGCGCCAGCAGCCAAGATCTTTCGACTCATTCCTACGAGCAGTACTTC
CASSQDLSTHSYEQYF
>TRBV4-1|-|TRBJ2-1|-
TGCGCCAGCAGCCAATTTAGGACAGATCTTAACAATGAGCAGTTCTTC
CASSQFRTDLNNEQFF
>TRBV6-1|-|TRBJ1-6|-
TGTGCCAGCAGTGAAAGGGGAGGTCAGGGTTCACCCCTCCACTTT
CASSERGGQGSPLHF
>TRBV12-3/TRBV12-4|few|TRBJ1-2|-
TGTGCCAGCAGTACCTGGGGGGGGCGTGTCTATGGCTACACCTTC
CASSTWGGRVYGYTF
>TRBV12-3/TRBV12-4|few|TRBJ1-5|-
TGTGCCAGCAGTAGAGGGTTAGAGGGTGAACAGCCCCAGCATTTT
CASSRGLEGEQPQHF
>TRBV12-3/TRBV12-4|-|TRBJ1-2|-
TGTGCCAGCACTATTGAGCAGACTTATGGCTACACCTTC
CASTIEQTYGYTF
>TRBV7-3|-|TRBJ2-6|TRBD1
TGTGCCAGCAGCTTCCTCCGGGACAGGGTTTCTGGGGCCAACGTCCTGACTTTC
CASSFLRDRVSGANVLTF